This paragraph reports one TCR beta chain. This sample was included in a study of blood T cell repertoires in COVID-19. Looking at the study overall: The origin of the acute and convalescent COVID-19 samples was the United States, Italy and Spain. Sources were T cells, B-cell-depleted T cells, or PBMCs; the material itself was cDNA or gDNA.

The V end lost 4 bases, the J end lost 2 bases, and 15 bases lay between the germline ends. The CDR3 spans 16 residues. Germline-derived CDR1 and CDR2 are MNHEY and SVGAGI. In the authors' workflow: Counts of nucleated cells, estimated from reference gene primer amplification, were obtained. Data came from immunoSEQ multiplex PCR; TCRdb stores just in-frame clones and leaves some out. V, J and clone size are those of that table, while D and trimming were read from the DNA. The sample has around 180,000 clones, less than 85% seen once. This TCR was sampled from an elderly woman with active or convalescent COVID-19. V and J are TRBV6-5 and TRBJ1-5, with TRBD1 as a possible D gene (5 bases). Input material: peripheral blood. The CDR3 coding sequence is TGTGCCAGCAGTTCGATCAGGGTTAGTGGCAATCAGCCCCAGCATTTT. It specifies CASSSIRVSGNQPQHF.